This T cell receptor (beta chain) is from a study of OX40 agonist ivuxolimab in advanced cancers. Study summary: Treatment received earlier with anti-PD-1, anti-PD-L1 or anti-CTLA-4 agents was allowed, and approximately 44% had some.

Only one count was recorded for this clone. Sequencing was performed with immunoSEQ multiplex PCR; in TCRdb, only in-frame clones are kept and a portion is missing. The top ten clones hold approximately 0.81% of a sample with fewer than 95,000 clones, roughly 89% of them seen once. The CDR3 has 15 amino acids. The specimen comprised CD4+ or CD8+ T cells sorted from blood, sampled in a trial of the OX40 agonist ivuxolimab. The source is an adult with an advanced solid tumor such as melanoma, head and neck, liver or kidney cancer. The chain has TRBV12-2 and TRBJ2-4; the DNA was not used to check the table's D call, TRBD1. TRBV12-2 is labeled a pseudogene. The CDR3 region is CASRLGTVAKNIQYF. The CDR3 coding sequence is TGTGCAAGTCGCTTAGGGACAGTAGCCAAAAACATTCAGTACTTC.